This paragraph reports one T cell receptor beta chain. What it recognizes is unknown. This record comes from a study of T cell repertoires in cytomegalovirus infection. Across the study: An indication of both CMV infection and matching HLA type came from public TCR beta signatures. General study findings and limits: HLA-C-restricted CMV-specific TCR beta clonotypes prevailed in the ex vivo response. Adding up the frequency of public TCR beta families identified people who carried CMV plus the relevant HLA.

Germline V gene lookup returns CDR1 MNHEY and CDR2 SVGAGI. CDR3 size: 16 residues. Germline trimming cut 3 bases from V and 4 bases from J; bases unmatched to any gene: 10. TCRdb recomputed calls from the reads with MiXCR, one row per CDR3 protein. This repertoire shows roughly 500,000 distinct CDR3 sequences, 11% found once; its top ten account for 9.5% to 13%. The rearrangement uses TRBV6-5 and TRBJ2-7, with TRBD2 identical over 9 bases. This clonotype was sampled from a human donor in good health (CMV status not recorded). Some clones in this sample may be carry-over from other donors' samples. The specimen sequenced was PBMCs. CDR3 sequence: CASSYNGRSGSYEQYF. The CDR3 DNA reads TGTGCCAGCAGTTATAACGGTCGTAGCGGGAGTTACGAGCAGTACTTC.